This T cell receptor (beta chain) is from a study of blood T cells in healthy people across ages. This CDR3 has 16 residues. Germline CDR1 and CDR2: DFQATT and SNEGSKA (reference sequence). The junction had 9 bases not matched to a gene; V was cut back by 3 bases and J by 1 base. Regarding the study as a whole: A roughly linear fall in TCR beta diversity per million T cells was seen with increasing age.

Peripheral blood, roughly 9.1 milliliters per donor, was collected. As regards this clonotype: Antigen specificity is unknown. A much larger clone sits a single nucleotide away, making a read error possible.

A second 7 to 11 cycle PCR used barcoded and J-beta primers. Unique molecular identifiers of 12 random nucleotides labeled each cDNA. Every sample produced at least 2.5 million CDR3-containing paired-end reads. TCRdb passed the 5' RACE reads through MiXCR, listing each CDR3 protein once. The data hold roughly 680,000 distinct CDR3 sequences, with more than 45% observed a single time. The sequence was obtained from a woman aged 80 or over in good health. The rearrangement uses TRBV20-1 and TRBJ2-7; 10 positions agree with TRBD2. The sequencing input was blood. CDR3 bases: TGCAGTGCTAGGACACCTAGCGGGAGAAATTCCTACGAGCAGTACTTC. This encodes CSARTPSGRNSYEQYF.